These 32 T cell receptor beta chains originate from one sample sequenced in a study of blood T cell repertoires in COVID-19 (TCRdb year 2020). The library was made by the immunoSEQ multiplex PCR assay. TCRdb mirrors the immuneACCESS table, restricted to in-frame sequences. Some clones are absent from its copies; in checked studies, under half trace to an unresolved V gene, and the reason for the others is unknown. This sample gives approximately 360,000 clones in total; approximately 90% of them show up just once. Of the sample, approximately 1% falls within the top ten clones. Specimen: PBMCs or T cells enriched from blood (not recorded which). The receptors were gathered from a woman aged 30 to 39 with acute COVID-19.

V usage is TRBV7-3 and J usage is TRBJ2-1; 9 bases line up with TRBD1. This CDR3 has 14 residues. Germline V lookup: CDR1 SGHTA, CDR2 FQGTGA. The V and J ends lost 5 bases and 6 bases, in that order; junction bases with no gene match: 5. CDR3 protein: CASSQGQGGNEQFF. The CDR3 bases are TGTGCCAGCAGCCAGGGACAGGGCGGCAATGAGCAGTTCTTC.

The chain links TRBV7-2 to TRBJ2-5, with 7 bases that match TRBD2. Germline CDR1 reads SGHTA; CDR2 reads FQGNSA. V lost 3 bases to trimming and J lost 5 bases; unmatched junction nucleotides: 15. The CDR3 consists of 17 residues. Here the CDR3 reads CASSLGPVAGERETQYF. In DNA form, the CDR3 reads TGTGCCAGCAGCTTGGGCCCTGTGGCGGGGGAGCGGGAGACCCAGTACTTC.

This chain links TRBV19 with TRBJ1-3, with D possibly being TRBD1 (6 bases). Germline V gene lookup returns CDR1 LNHDA and CDR2 SQIVND (reference sequence). CDR3 length: 16 amino acids. V lost 5 bases and J 0 bases, leaving 14 bases between the germline ends. The CDR3 is CASSSRDRSSGNTIYF. The CDR3 DNA reads TGTGCCAGTAGTTCGAGAGACAGGTCCTCTGGAAACACCATATATTTT. The whole variable domain, remainder taken from reference TRBV19 and TRBJ1-3, is DGGITQSPKYLFRKEGQNVTLSCEQNLNHDAMYWYRQDPGQGLRLIYYSQIVNDFQKGDIAEGYSVSREKKESFPLTVTSAQKNPTAFYLCASSSRDRSSGNTIYFGEGSWLTVV.

This rearrangement joins TRBV7-2 to TRBJ1-1; TRBD1 might be the D (6 bases). CDR3 length: 13 residues. V lost 2 bases to trimming and J lost 7 bases, with 11 bases between them. CDR1 is SGHTA, CDR2 FQGNSA, per germline. The DNA for the CDR3 is TGTGCCAGCAGCTTAAAGGGGGACCATGAAGCTTTCTTT. Encoded protein: CASSLKGDHEAFF.

The chain is built from TRBV7-9 and TRBJ2-1; D is possibly TRBD1 (6 bases). This CDR3 has 15 amino acids. The germline gives CDR1 SEHNR, CDR2 FQNEAQ (reference sequence). The ends were cut back, 1 base at V and 5 bases at J, with 12 bases in the middle. CDR3 sequence reads: CASSLDRARDNEQFF. CDR3 nucleotide sequence: TGTGCCAGCAGCTTAGACAGGGCGCGGGACAATGAGCAGTTCTTC.

The chain couples TRBV2 to TRBJ1-4; TRBD1 agrees at 7 bases. This CDR3 contains 15 residues. The germline V gene has CDR1 SNHLY and CDR2 FYNNEI. V lost 6 bases, J lost 1 base, and 5 bases stayed unmatched. For the CDR3, the DNA is TGTGCCAGCAGGCCCCGGACAGGAACTAATGAAAAACTGTTTTTT. Residues: CASRPRTGTNEKLFF. Variable domain in full (rest from reference TRBV2 and TRBJ1-4): EPEVTQTPSHQVTQMGQEVILRCVPISNHLYFYWYRQILGQKVEFLVSFYNNEISEKSEIFDDQFSVERPDGSNFTLKIRSTKLEDSAMYFCASRPRTGTNEKLFFGSGTQLSVL.

The CDR3 loop is CASSREYRASEAFF. The DNA for the CDR3 is TGTGCCAGCAGCCGCGAATACAGGGCCTCTGAAGCTTTCTTT. The V call is TRBV13, the J call TRBJ1-1; the D gene is possibly TRBD1 (6 bases). Germline CDR1 is PRHDT and CDR2 is FYEKMQ (reference sequence). The V gene lost 5 bases and the J gene lost 6 bases, with 16 bases spanning the gap. The CDR3 spans 14 residues.

This sequence joins TRBV9 and TRBJ1-2; D is possibly TRBD1 (5 bases). The CDR3 is made up of 14 amino acids. V was shortened by 3 bases and J by 5 bases, with 14 bases between the two germline ends. The germline gives CDR1 SGDLS, CDR2 YYNGEE. The CDR3 nucleotides are TGTGCCAGCAGCGAGGGGTCTGCCAGTTATGGCTACACCTTC. Translated, it gives CASSEGSASYGYTF.

This clone was counted only a few times. The chain combines TRBV24-1 with TRBJ1-2; TRBD1 matches 8 bases. The CDR3 is made up of 13 amino acids. Germline V gene sequence: CDR1 KGHDR, CDR2 SFDVKD. The CDR3 coding sequence is TGTGGGTGGGACAGGAAAACTACCGGTGGCTACACCTTC. Amino acid sequence: CGWDRKTTGGYTF.

The J gene is TRBJ2-3, the V gene TRBV24-1; maybe TRBD2 (7 bases). Trimming removed 7 bases from V and 3 bases from J, with 10 bases in between. The CDR3 runs 13 residues. Germline V gene sequence: CDR1 KGHDR, CDR2 SFDVKD. CDR3 loop: CATSAGATDTQYF. The CDR3 coding sequence is TGTGCCACCAGCGCGGGGGCGACAGATACGCAGTATTTT.

J is TRBJ1-6 and V is TRBV5-1; D might be TRBD1 (6 bases). The V gene's germline CDR1 is SGHRS and CDR2 YFSETQ. The CDR3 contains 14 residues. Deletions cut 6 bases from V and 7 bases from J, with 14 bases between. In DNA form, the CDR3 reads TGCGCCAGCACTCCGGGGACACCGAATTCACCCCTCCACTTT. Translating gives CASTPGTPNSPLHF. The full variable domain, with the rest looked up from reference TRBV5-1 and TRBJ1-6, is KAGVTQTPRYLIKTRGQQVTLSCSPISGHRSVSWYQQTPGQGLQFLFEYFSETQRNKGNFPGRFSGRQFSNSRSEMNVSTLELGDSALYLCASTPGTPNSPLHFGNGTRLTVT.

The V and J genes are TRBV9 and TRBJ2-3; 8 bases match TRBD2. Unmatched junction bases numbered 5, after V lost 3 bases and J lost 2 bases. CDR3 length: 15 amino acids. CDR1 SGDLS and CDR2 YYNGEE come from the germline V gene. The CDR3 is CASSEGLVATDTQYF. CDR3 nucleotides: TGTGCCAGCAGCGAGGGACTAGTCGCCACAGATACGCAGTATTTT.

In this sample, this clone turned up once. The rearrangement uses TRBV15 and TRBJ2-7; D not resolved. CDR3 length: 13 amino acids. V lost 2 bases to trimming and J lost 2 bases, with 7 bases between them. Germline loops: CDR1 LNHNV, CDR2 YYDKDF (reference sequence). The DNA of the CDR3 is TGTGCCACCAGCAGAAACCTACCCTACGAGCAGTACTTC. As protein: CATSRNLPYEQYF.

This clone was seen only once. The chain couples TRBV11-2 to TRBJ2-1; 7 positions match TRBD1. CDR1 and CDR2 (germline): SGHAT, FQNNGV. V gave up 5 bases and J gave up 3 bases; unmatched junction bases: 10. The CDR3 consists of 16 residues. In DNA, the CDR3 is TGTGCCAGCAGCCTCCTGACAGGGCTGATCTACAATGAGCAGTTCTTC. Translated: CASSLLTGLIYNEQFF.

The rearrangement uses TRBV7-8 and TRBJ2-1; TRBD1 is a possible D gene (5 bases). This CDR3 comprises 14 residues. V lost 5 bases and J lost 9, with 17 bases in between. Germline V CDR1 and CDR2: SGHVS, FQNEAQ. The CDR3 region has the DNA TGTGCCAGCAGCCGCACTGACAGTAACATTGAGCAGTTCTTC. It specifies CASSRTDSNIEQFF.

This clone was detected once. The chain uses TRBV29-1 and TRBJ1-2; TRBD1 aligns across 10 bases. The CDR3 has 14 amino acids. Germline V lookup: CDR1 SQVTM, CDR2 ANQGSEA. V trimming: 2 bases; J trimming: 5 bases; junction bases outside the gene matches: 5. The CDR3 DNA sequence: TGCAGCGTTGAACGGACAGGGGGAAGATATGGCTACACCTTC. Its protein product is CSVERTGGRYGYTF.

This clone appeared a single time. This rearrangement joins TRBV7-3 to TRBJ2-2; 7 nucleotides agree with TRBD1. J lost 3 bases, V lost 4 bases, and 5 bases had no gene match. Germline V gene lookup returns CDR1 SGHTA and CDR2 FQGTGA. This CDR3 has 15 amino acids. CDR3 sequence reads: CASSSTGADTGELFF. The CDR3 coding sequence is TGTGCCAGCAGCTCTACAGGGGCTGACACCGGGGAGCTGTTTTTT.

The genes are TRBV27 and TRBJ2-7; 7 bases are shared with TRBD1. The V gene's germline CDR1 is MNHEY and CDR2 SMNVEV (reference sequence). This CDR3 has 14 amino acids. V was clipped by 5 bases and J by 6 bases; unmatched bases: 10. CDR3 bases: TGTGCCAGCAGTCCTCCGGGACAGCTCTTCGAGCAGTACTTC. Its protein product is CASSPPGQLFEQYF.

The rearrangement links TRBV7-2 to TRBJ2-7; D is perhaps TRBD2 (6 bases). V was clipped by 2 bases and J by 0 bases, with 11 bases between them. Germline CDR1 and CDR2: SGHTA and FQGNSA. The CDR3 covers 15 residues. The CDR3 DNA is TGTGCCAGCAGCTTAACGGCGGGGACCTCCTACGAGCAGTACTTC. Protein: CASSLTAGTSYEQYF. Filled out from reference TRBV7-2 and TRBJ2-7, the complete variable domain reads GAGVSQSPSNKVTEKGKDVELRCDPISGHTALYWYRQSLGQGLEFLIYFQGNSAPDKSGLPSDRFSAERTGGSVSTLTIQRTQQEDSAVYLCASSLTAGTSYEQYFGPGTRLTVT.

V usage is TRBV5-1 and J usage is TRBJ2-2; D perhaps matches TRBD2 (5 bases). CDR1 and CDR2 from the germline V gene are SGHRS and YFSETQ. This CDR3 spans 14 amino acids. The V and J ends lost 3 bases and 6 bases respectively, with 12 bases between them. The CDR3 region has the DNA TGCGCCAGCAGCTCCCGGACTCCACCCGGGGAGCTGTTTTTT. Its translation is CASSSRTPPGELFF.

This chain connects TRBV19 to TRBJ1-2; 7 bases match TRBD1. Per germline, CDR1 LNHDA and CDR2 SQIVND (reference sequence). Trimming took 6 bases from V and 3 from J; bases not matched to a gene: 4. This CDR3 is 13 amino acids long. The CDR3 DNA reads as TGTGCCAGTAGCCGGACAGGCGACTATGGCTACACCTTC. Its translation is CASSRTGDYGYTF. Supplemented by reference TRBV19 and TRBJ1-2, the full variable domain reads DGGITQSPKYLFRKEGQNVTLSCEQNLNHDAMYWYRQDPGQGLRLIYYSQIVNDFQKGDIAEGYSVSREKKESFPLTVTSAQKNPTAFYLCASSRTGDYGYTFGSGTRLTVV.

This clone was counted a few times. The chain is built from TRBV15 and TRBJ1-5; 11 bases match TRBD1. Trimming removed 3 bases from V and 6 bases from J; junction bases left unmatched: 4. The V gene's germline CDR1 is LNHNV and CDR2 YYDKDF (reference sequence). This CDR3 contains 15 residues. The CDR3 here is CATSSPGTGGQPQHF. The CDR3 nucleotides read TGTGCCACCAGCAGCCCCGGGACAGGGGGTCAGCCCCAGCATTTT.

This chain joins TRBV7-9 and TRBJ1-3; D is unresolved. Per germline, CDR1 SEHNR and CDR2 FQNEAQ (reference sequence). V lost 3 bases and J lost 0, with 9 bases in between. This CDR3 is built from 15 residues. The CDR3 spells CASSFLVGSGNTIYF. For the CDR3, the DNA is TGTGCCAGCAGCTTTTTAGTCGGCTCTGGAAACACCATATATTTT.

In its sample, this clone was seen a few times. The chain links TRBV7-8 to TRBJ1-2, with unresolved D. Per the germline V gene, CDR1 is SGHVS and CDR2 is FQNEAQ. V dropped 2 bases and J dropped 7 bases, with 11 bases sitting between them. CDR3 size: 13 residues. CDR3 amino acids: CASSLSAGGGYTF. The DNA of the CDR3 is TGTGCCAGCAGCTTAAGCGCGGGCGGTGGCTACACCTTC.

J is TRBJ2-7 and V is TRBV18, with D unclear. CDR1 and CDR2 (germline): KGHSH, LQKENI. With 2 bases removed from V and 0 bases from J, the gap between germline ends came to 8 bases. This CDR3 spans 14 amino acids. The CDR3 coding sequence is TGTGCCAGCTCACCAGCGTCGAGCTCCTACGAGCAGTACTTC. This gives the protein CASSPASSSYEQYF.

The chain carries TRBV7-9 and TRBJ2-3; 13 nucleotides align to TRBD2. The CDR3 is made up of 16 amino acids. J gave up 1 base and V 5 bases, and 3 bases lay outside the gene matches. Germline CDR1 reads SEHNR; CDR2 reads FQNEAQ (reference sequence). The CDR3 loop is CASSHGLAGGTDTQYF. In nucleotides, the CDR3 is TGTGCCAGCAGCCACGGACTAGCGGGGGGCACAGATACGCAGTATTTT.

This clone came up once. The chain carries TRBV3-1 (or the pseudogene TRBV3-2) and TRBJ2-2; TRBD2 aligns across 14 bases. J lost 1 base, V lost 1 base, and 11 bases had no gene match. The CDR3 is 21 residues long. The germline V gene has CDR1 LGHDT and CDR2 YNNKEL (reference sequence). CDR3 residues: CASSQVRSGLAGGLNTGELFF. The CDR3 bases are TGTGCCAGCAGCCAAGTTCGTTCCGGACTAGCGGGGGGACTGAACACCGGGGAGCTGTTTTTT.

This sequence joins TRBV19 and TRBJ2-2; TRBD1 aligns across 9 bases. This CDR3 is 17 amino acids long. V lost 3 bases to trimming and J lost 4 bases; unmatched junction nucleotides: 9. From germline, CDR1 is LNHDA and CDR2 SQIVND (reference sequence). In DNA, the CDR3 is TGTGCCAGTAGTATCAAACCGGGACAGGGAAGCACCGGGGAGCTGTTTTTT. Protein: CASSIKPGQGSTGELFF.

The J gene is TRBJ1-4, the V gene TRBV5-1; D is possibly TRBD1 (5 bases). Germline-derived CDR1 and CDR2 are SGHRS and YFSETQ. The CDR3 is 17 amino acids. V lost 0 bases and J 0 bases, leaving 12 bases between the germline ends. The CDR3 reads CASSLGRAPPTNEKLFF. In DNA form, the CDR3 reads TGCGCCAGCAGCTTGGGCAGGGCCCCTCCAACTAATGAAAAACTGTTTTTT.

CDR3 loop: CSVTGFGADTQYF. CDR3 sequence (DNA): TGCAGCGTGACAGGGTTCGGCGCAGATACGCAGTATTTT. The chain combines TRBV29-1 with TRBJ2-3, with 7 bases aligning to TRBD1. The length of the CDR3 is 13 residues. CDR1 is SQVTM, CDR2 ANQGSEA, per germline. The V segment lost 6 bases and the J segment 4 bases; nucleotides outside the gene matches: 7.

The chain is built from TRBV27 and TRBJ1-2; 7 bases agree with TRBD1. The CDR3 runs 14 residues. Trimming removed 1 base from V and 8 bases from J; junction bases left unmatched: 7. CDR1 and CDR2 (germline): MNHEY, SMNVEV (reference sequence). The chain's CDR3 is CASSLWAGGSGYTF. CDR3 sequence (DNA): TGTGCCAGCAGTTTATGGGCAGGGGGATCCGGCTACACCTTC.

The V gene is TRBV15, the J gene TRBJ1-1; weak D call: TRBD1 (5 bases). Germline CDR1 is LNHNV and CDR2 is YYDKDF (reference sequence). CDR3 length: 14 residues. V lost 4 bases and J lost 3, with 12 bases in between. In DNA, the CDR3 is TGTGCCACCAGCATTGGGGGAGGGGACACTGAAGCTTTCTTT. Translation gives CATSIGGGDTEAFF.